A single sample gave rise to the 22 T cell receptor beta chains below, sequenced in a study of blood T cells in healthy people across ages. It was with a sample-barcoded 5' primer and a J-beta primer mix that a second PCR of roughly 7 to 12 cycles was run. TCRdb itself ran the 5' RACE reads through MiXCR, one entry per CDR3 protein. The data show about 1.5 million distinct CDR3 sequences, with roughly 43% seen just once and about 4% held by the top ten. The sample taken for sequencing was blood. The receptors derive from a woman aged 18-35 years in good health.

The CDR3 protein is CASSQPLANEQYF. DNA of the CDR3: TGTGCCAGCAGCCAACCACTAGCAAATGAGCAGTACTTC. J is TRBJ2-5 and V is TRBV4-2, with a weak D call TRBD2 (6 bases). Trimming removed 2 bases from V and 11 bases from J, with 15 bases in between. Germline V gene data show CDR1 as LGHNA and CDR2 as YNFKEQ. The CDR3 runs to 13 residues.

The rearrangement joins TRBV20-1 to TRBJ2-3; 9 bases line up with TRBD2. The V segment lost 4 bases and the J segment 6 bases; nucleotides outside the gene matches: 8. There are 14 residues in the CDR3. Germline V gene lookup returns CDR1 DFQATT and CDR2 SNEGSKA (reference sequence). CDR3 loop: CSAISAGGVDTQYF. The CDR3, as DNA: TGCAGTGCTATTTCAGCGGGGGGAGTTGATACGCAGTATTTT.

The V call is TRBV30, the J call TRBJ1-2; no clear D. Germline V CDR1 and CDR2: GTSNPN, SVGIG (reference sequence). V was trimmed by 0 bases and J by 4 bases, leaving 12 bases between them. This CDR3 is built from 14 residues. The DNA of the CDR3 is TGTGCCTGGAGTGTACAGATGAAATCCTATGGCTACACCTTC. This codes for CAWSVQMKSYGYTF.

This clonotype was picked up a small number of times. The V call is TRBV12-3 or TRBV12-4, the J call TRBJ1-5; 7 bases are shared with TRBD1. Trimming cost V 9 bases and J 1 base; bases outside gene matches: 6. The CDR3 extends over 14 amino acids. CDR3 loop: CASKTGWSNQPQHF. CDR3 sequence (DNA): TGTGCCAGTAAGACAGGGTGGAGCAATCAGCCCCAGCATTTT.

As regards this clonotype: This sequence may be a read error, since a much larger clone differs from it by one base. The rearrangement uses TRBV10-3 and TRBJ2-4; 8 bases fit TRBD2. The J call may be incorrect, as the DNA end agrees better with TRBJ2-7. The CDR3 totals 15 residues. Germline V CDR1 and CDR2: ENHRY, SYGVKD. CDR3 bases: TGTGCCATCAGTGAGAAAATACGGGAGGGGTGCGAGCAGTACTTC. Protein sequence: CAISEKIREGCEQYF.

This clonotype was observed a few times. The rearrangement links TRBV27 to TRBJ2-7; 7 bases align to TRBD2. J gave up 4 bases and V 6 bases, and 6 bases lay outside the gene matches. The CDR3 runs to 13 residues. CDR1 is MNHEY, CDR2 SMNVEV, per germline (reference sequence). The CDR3 is CASSGDSGYEQYF. The DNA of the CDR3 is TGTGCCAGCAGCGGGGATAGCGGGTACGAGCAGTACTTC.

This clonotype appeared a few times. A single base separates this from a much larger clone, so it may be a read error. This chain joins TRBV6-5 and TRBJ2-1; TRBD2 aligns across 14 bases. CDR1 MNHEY and CDR2 SVGAGI come from the germline V gene. With 4 bases clipped from V and 13 bases from J, the junction kept 9 bases outside the gene matches. The CDR3 contains 15 residues. The CDR3: CASSSGLAGGETQFF. The CDR3 DNA reads TGTGCCAGCAGTTCAGGACTAGCGGGGGGTGAGACCCAGTTCTTC.

The rearrangement links TRBV12-3 or TRBV12-4 to TRBJ1-1; the D is unclear. The CDR3 has 13 amino acids. V was cut by 2 bases and J by 4 bases, with 8 bases left in between. CDR3 loop: CASSLLWGTEAFF. CDR3 bases: TGTGCCAGCAGTTTATTGTGGGGCACTGAAGCTTTCTTT.

The chain uses TRBV7-9 and TRBJ1-1, with 8 positions matching TRBD1. V lost 0 bases, J lost 8 bases, and 2 bases stayed unmatched. Germline lookup yields CDR1 SEHNR and CDR2 FQNEAQ (reference sequence). The CDR3 has 13 amino acids. CDR3 protein: CASSLAGQEEAFF. In DNA, the CDR3 is TGTGCCAGCAGCTTAGCGGGACAGGAAGAAGCTTTCTTT.

The chain has TRBV20-1 and TRBJ2-7; D is uncertain. Trimming took off 6 bases at V and 5 bases at J, with 17 bases between the two ends. The CDR3 has 13 residues. Per germline, CDR1 DFQATT and CDR2 SNEGSKA (reference sequence). CDR3 sequence: CSARRALSDEQYF. CDR3 in DNA: TGCAGTGCGAGAAGGGCGCTATCCGACGAGCAGTACTTC.

This clonotype was observed a handful of times. This chain joins TRBV6-6 and TRBJ1-1; TRBD1 is a possible D gene (5 bases). CDR1 and CDR2 from the germline V gene are MNHNY and SVGAGI (reference sequence). The ends were cut back, 0 bases at V and 4 bases at J, with 12 bases in the middle. The CDR3 sequence is 15 residues long. This chain's CDR3 is CASSYSSWGATEAFF. DNA for the CDR3: TGTGCCAGCAGTTACTCGAGCTGGGGCGCCACTGAAGCTTTCTTT.

V gene TRBV20-1 combines with J gene TRBJ1-1; no firm D call. The CDR3 runs 14 residues. V was cut by 4 bases and J by 1 base, with 13 bases left in between. From germline, CDR1 is DFQATT and CDR2 SNEGSKA (reference sequence). CDR3 sequence (DNA): TGCAGTGCTACCCCCTTCGGGCGGAACACTGAAGCTTTCTTT. As protein: CSATPFGRNTEAFF.

This clonotype was counted a few times. This chain uses TRBV5-1 with TRBJ2-1; 7 bases are shared with TRBD1. Germline V gene data show CDR1 as SGHRS and CDR2 as YFSETQ. This CDR3 has 15 amino acids. Trimming took 3 bases from V and 5 from J; bases not matched to a gene: 8. CDR3: CASSWDSPSHNEQFF. CDR3 nucleotides: TGCGCCAGCAGCTGGGACAGCCCGAGCCACAATGAGCAGTTCTTC.

The chain uses TRBV7-2 and TRBJ2-1; D may be TRBD1 (5 bases). This CDR3 has 10 amino acids. Trimming stripped 9 bases from V and 6 bases from J, with 6 bases between. Germline values: CDR1 SGHTA, CDR2 FQGNSA. The CDR3 protein is CASQGNEQFF. The CDR3 coding sequence is TGTGCCAGTCAGGGCAATGAGCAGTTCTTC.

This clonotype was counted a few times. J is TRBJ2-5 and V is TRBV27; the match to TRBD2 covers 13 bases. This CDR3 is 17 amino acids long. V trimming: 3 bases; J trimming: 2 bases; junction bases outside the gene matches: 6. Germline loops: CDR1 MNHEY, CDR2 SMNVEV (reference sequence). The CDR3 sequence: CASSFLRTSGGQETQYF. CDR3 nucleotide sequence: TGTGCCAGCAGTTTTCTTCGGACTAGCGGGGGACAAGAGACCCAGTACTTC.

This chain uses TRBV27 with TRBJ1-2; possibly TRBD1 for D (6 bases). Germline CDR1 reads MNHEY; CDR2 reads SMNVEV (reference sequence). Trimming cost V 5 bases and J 7 bases, with 14 bases left between them. The CDR3 loop spans 13 amino acids. CDR3 loop: CASSLNRVSGYTF. The CDR3 coding sequence is TGTGCCAGCAGTCTGAACAGGGTCTCTGGCTACACCTTC.

This clonotype was seen many times. V and J are TRBV7-2 and TRBJ2-5; 8 bases are shared with TRBD1. This CDR3 spans 14 amino acids. Losses at the gene ends were 4 bases for V and 4 bases for J; bases not matched to a gene: 5. Germline assignment: CDR1 SGHTA and CDR2 FQGNSA. CDR3: CASSWTGLGETQYF. CDR3 DNA sequence: TGTGCCAGCAGCTGGACAGGGTTGGGAGAGACCCAGTACTTC. The whole variable domain, filled in from reference TRBV7-2 and TRBJ2-5, reads GAGVSQSPSNKVTEKGKDVELRCDPISGHTALYWYRQSLGQGLEFLIYFQGNSAPDKSGLPSDRFSAERTGGSVSTLTIQRTQQEDSAVYLCASSWTGLGETQYFGPGTRLLVL.

This clonotype has a count of ten or more. The chain has TRBV10-3 and TRBJ2-4; D remains ambiguous. The J call may be mistaken, given a closer DNA end match to TRBJ2-7. CDR3 length equals 14 residues. Germline CDR1 and CDR2: ENHRY and SYGVKD. CDR3 DNA: TGTGCCATCAGTGAGTCGAAACCCACGACCGAGCAGTACTTC. Protein sequence: CAISESKPTTEQYF.

The gene calls are TRBV6-6 and TRBJ2-1; TRBD2 might be the D (6 bases). The end of the DNA fits TRBJ2-7 better, so the J call may be wrong. The germline V gene encodes CDR1 MNHNY and CDR2 SVGAGI (reference sequence). The CDR3 is made up of 15 amino acids. The CDR3 here is CASSYSSGEYNEQYF. The DNA of the CDR3 is TGTGCCAGCAGTTACTCATCGGGGGAGTACAATGAGCAGTACTTC.

J is TRBJ2-1 and V is TRBV27; D is uncertain. The assigned J gene may be wrong: the sequence end matches TRBJ2-7 better. Germline values: CDR1 MNHEY, CDR2 SMNVEV (reference sequence). The CDR3 is 15 amino acids. The CDR3 DNA is TGTGCCAGCAGTCGTGGGGTAAGCTCCTACAATGAGCAGTACTTC. The encoded protein is CASSRGVSSYNEQYF.

The chain uses TRBV20-1 and TRBJ2-1, with D possibly being TRBD1 (6 bases). The length of the CDR3 is 15 residues. V gave up 6 bases and J gave up 12 bases, with 27 bases separating them. Germline V gene sequence: CDR1 DFQATT, CDR2 SNEGSKA (reference sequence). The CDR3 loop is CSATLVGASGRGQFF. The CDR3 nucleotides are TGCAGTGCCACCCTCGTGGGGGCGAGCGGAAGGGGGCAGTTCTTC.

This clonotype was seen only a few times. As DNA, the CDR3 is TGTGCCAGCAGCTTAGAGCTAGCGGGAGGGCCGGGTCGCGAGCAGTACTTC. It specifies CASSLELAGGPGREQYF. The chain combines TRBV11-2 with TRBJ2-7; the match to TRBD2 covers 12 bases. Germline assignment: CDR1 SGHAT and CDR2 FQNNGV. J lost 6 bases, V lost 0 bases, and 9 bases had no gene match. There are 17 residues in the CDR3.